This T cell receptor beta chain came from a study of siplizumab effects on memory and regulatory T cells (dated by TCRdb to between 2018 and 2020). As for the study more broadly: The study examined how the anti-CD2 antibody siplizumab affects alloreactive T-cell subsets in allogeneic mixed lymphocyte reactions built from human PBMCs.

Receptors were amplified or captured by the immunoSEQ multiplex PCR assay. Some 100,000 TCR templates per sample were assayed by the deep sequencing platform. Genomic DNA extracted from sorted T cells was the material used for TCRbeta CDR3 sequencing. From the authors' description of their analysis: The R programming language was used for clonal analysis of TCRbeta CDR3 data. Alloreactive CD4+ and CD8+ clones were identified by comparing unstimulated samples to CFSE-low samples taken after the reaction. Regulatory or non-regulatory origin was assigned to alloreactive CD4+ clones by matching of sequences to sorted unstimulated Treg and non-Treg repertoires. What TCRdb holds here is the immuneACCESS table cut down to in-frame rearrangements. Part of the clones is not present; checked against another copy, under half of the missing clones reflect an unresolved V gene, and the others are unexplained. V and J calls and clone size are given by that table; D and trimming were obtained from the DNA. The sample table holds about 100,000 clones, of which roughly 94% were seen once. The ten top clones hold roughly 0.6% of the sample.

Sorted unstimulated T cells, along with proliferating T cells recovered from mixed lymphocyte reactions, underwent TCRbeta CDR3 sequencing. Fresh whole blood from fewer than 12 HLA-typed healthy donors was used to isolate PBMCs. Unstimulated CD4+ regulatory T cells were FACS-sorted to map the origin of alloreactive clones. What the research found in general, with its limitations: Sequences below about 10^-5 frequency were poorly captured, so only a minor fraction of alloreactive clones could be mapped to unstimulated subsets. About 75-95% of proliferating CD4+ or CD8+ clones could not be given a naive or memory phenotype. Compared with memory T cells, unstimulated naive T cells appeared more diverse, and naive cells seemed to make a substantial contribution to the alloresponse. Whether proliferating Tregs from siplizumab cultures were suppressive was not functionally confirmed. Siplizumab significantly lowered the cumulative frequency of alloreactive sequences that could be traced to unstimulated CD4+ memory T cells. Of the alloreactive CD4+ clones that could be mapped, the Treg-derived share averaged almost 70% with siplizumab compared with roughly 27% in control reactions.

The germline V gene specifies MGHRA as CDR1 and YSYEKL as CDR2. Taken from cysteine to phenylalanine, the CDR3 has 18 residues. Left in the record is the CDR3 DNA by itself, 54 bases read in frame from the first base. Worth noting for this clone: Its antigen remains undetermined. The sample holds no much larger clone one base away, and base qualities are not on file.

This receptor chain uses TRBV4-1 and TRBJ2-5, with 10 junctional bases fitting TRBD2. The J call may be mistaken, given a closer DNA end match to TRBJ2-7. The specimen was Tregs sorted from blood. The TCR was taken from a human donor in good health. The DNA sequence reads TGCGCCAGCAGCCAAGCCCCCGGACTAGCGGACCCCTCCTACGAGCAGTACTTC. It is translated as CASSQAPGLADPSYEQYF.